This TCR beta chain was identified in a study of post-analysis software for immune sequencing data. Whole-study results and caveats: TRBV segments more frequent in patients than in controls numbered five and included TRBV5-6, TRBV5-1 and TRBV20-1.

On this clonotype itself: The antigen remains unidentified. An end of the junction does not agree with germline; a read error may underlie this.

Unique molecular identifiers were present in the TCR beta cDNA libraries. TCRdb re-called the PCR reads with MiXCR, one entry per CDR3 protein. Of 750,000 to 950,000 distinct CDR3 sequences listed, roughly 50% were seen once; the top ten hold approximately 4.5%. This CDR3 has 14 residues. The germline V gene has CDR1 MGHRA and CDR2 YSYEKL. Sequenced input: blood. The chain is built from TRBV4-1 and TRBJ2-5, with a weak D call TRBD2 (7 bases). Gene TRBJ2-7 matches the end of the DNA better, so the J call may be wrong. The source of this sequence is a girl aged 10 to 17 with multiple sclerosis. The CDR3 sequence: CTSSQEGGIYEQYF. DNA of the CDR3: TGCACCAGCAGCCAAGAGGGGGGGATCTACGAGCAGTACTTC.